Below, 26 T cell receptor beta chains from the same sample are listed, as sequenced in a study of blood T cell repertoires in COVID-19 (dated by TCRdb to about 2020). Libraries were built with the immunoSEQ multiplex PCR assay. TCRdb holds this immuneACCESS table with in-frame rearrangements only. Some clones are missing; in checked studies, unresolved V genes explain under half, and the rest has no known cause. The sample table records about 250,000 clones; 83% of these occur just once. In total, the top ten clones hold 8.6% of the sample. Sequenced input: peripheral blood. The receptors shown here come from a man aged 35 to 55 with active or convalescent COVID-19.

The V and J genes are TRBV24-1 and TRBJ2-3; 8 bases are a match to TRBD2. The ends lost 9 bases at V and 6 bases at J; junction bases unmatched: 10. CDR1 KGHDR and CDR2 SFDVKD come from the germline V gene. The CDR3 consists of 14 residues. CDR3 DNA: TGTGCCACCGACGACGGGGGGGCCTCGGATACGCAGTATTTT. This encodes CATDDGGASDTQYF.

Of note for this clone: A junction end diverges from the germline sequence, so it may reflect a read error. The chain's CDR3 is CASSRGGWTGDEQFF. In DNA form, the CDR3 reads TGTGCTAGCAGCCGCGGGGGGTGGACGGGTGATGAGCAGTTCTTC. V is TRBV7-7 and J is TRBJ2-1, with 8 nucleotides matching TRBD2. Germline V CDR1 and CDR2: SSHAT, FNYEAQ (reference sequence). The CDR3 runs to 15 residues.

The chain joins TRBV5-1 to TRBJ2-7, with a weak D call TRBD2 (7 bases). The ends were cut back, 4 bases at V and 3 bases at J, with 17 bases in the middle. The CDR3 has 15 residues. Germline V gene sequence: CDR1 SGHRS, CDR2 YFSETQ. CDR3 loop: CASSQTGGAGYEQYF. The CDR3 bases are TGCGCCAGCAGCCAAACTGGGGGGGCAGGCTACGAGCAGTACTTC.

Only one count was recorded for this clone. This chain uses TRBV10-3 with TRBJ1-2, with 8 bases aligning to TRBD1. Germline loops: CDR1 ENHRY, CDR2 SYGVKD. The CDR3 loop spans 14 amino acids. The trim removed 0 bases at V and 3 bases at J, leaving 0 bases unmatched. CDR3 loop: CAISESDRDYGYTF. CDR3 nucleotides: TGTGCCATCAGTGAGTCGGACAGGGACTATGGCTACACCTTC.

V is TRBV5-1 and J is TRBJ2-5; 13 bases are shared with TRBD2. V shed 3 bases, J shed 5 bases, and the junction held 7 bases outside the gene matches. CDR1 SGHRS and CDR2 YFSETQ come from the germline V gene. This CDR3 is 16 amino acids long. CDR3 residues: CASSSGLAGSGETQYF. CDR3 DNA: TGCGCCAGCAGCTCGGGACTAGCGGGGTCGGGGGAGACCCAGTACTTC.

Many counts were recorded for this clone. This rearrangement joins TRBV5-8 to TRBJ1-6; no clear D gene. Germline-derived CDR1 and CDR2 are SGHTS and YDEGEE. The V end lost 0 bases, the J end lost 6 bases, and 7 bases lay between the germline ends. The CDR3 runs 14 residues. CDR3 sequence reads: CASSLARGNSPLHF. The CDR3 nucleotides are TGTGCCAGCAGCTTGGCCCGAGGTAATTCACCCCTCCACTTT.

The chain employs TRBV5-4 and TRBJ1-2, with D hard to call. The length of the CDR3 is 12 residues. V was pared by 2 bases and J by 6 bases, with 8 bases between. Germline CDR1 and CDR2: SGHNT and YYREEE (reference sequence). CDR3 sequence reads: CASSFFLDGYTF. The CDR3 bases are TGTGCCAGCAGCTTTTTTTTAGATGGCTACACCTTC.

The CDR3 nucleotides read TGTGCCAGCGGTCGACAGGGTGGGAAATCTTACTTC. Its translation is CASGRQGGKSYF. J is TRBJ2-4 and V is TRBV6-5; 7 bases fit TRBD1. With V trimmed by 8 bases and J by 16 bases, 14 bases remained unmatched. CDR3 length equals 12 residues. Germline-derived CDR1 and CDR2 are MNHEY and SVGAGI.

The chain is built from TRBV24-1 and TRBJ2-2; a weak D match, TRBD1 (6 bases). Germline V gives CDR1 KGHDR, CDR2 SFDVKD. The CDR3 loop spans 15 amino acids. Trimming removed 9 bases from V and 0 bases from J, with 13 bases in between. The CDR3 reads CATAADSSNTGELFF. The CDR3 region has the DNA TGTGCCACCGCCGCGGACAGCTCGAACACCGGGGAGCTGTTTTTT.

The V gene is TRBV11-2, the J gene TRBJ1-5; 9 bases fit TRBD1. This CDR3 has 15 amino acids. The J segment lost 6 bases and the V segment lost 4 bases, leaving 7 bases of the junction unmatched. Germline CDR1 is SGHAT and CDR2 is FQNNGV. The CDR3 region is CASSSQGAVSQPQHF. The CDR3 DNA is TGTGCCAGCAGCTCACAGGGGGCGGTAAGTCAGCCCCAGCATTTT.

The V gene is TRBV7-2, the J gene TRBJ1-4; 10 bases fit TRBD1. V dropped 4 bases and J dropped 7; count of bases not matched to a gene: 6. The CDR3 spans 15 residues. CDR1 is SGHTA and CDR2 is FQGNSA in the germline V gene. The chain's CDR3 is CASSSGTGAREKLFF. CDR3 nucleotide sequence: TGTGCCAGCAGCTCCGGGACAGGGGCACGTGAAAAACTGTTTTTT.

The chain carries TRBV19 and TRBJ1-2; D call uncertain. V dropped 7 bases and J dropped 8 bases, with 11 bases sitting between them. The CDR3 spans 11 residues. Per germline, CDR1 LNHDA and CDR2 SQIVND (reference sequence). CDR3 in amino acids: CASTSFRGYTF. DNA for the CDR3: TGTGCCAGTACCTCCTTCCGGGGCTACACCTTC. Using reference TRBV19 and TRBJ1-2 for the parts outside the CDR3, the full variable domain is DGGITQSPKYLFRKEGQNVTLSCEQNLNHDAMYWYRQDPGQGLRLIYYSQIVNDFQKGDIAEGYSVSREKKESFPLTVTSAQKNPTAFYLCASTSFRGYTFGSGTRLTVV.

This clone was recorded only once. The CDR3 DNA follows: TGTGCCAGCAGTTACTCAGCGGGAGATCAGCCCCAGCATTTT. This translates into CASSYSAGDQPQHF. V gene TRBV6-6 combines with J gene TRBJ1-5, with D unresolved. Germline values: CDR1 MNHNY, CDR2 SVGAGI (reference sequence). The CDR3 runs to 14 residues. V was shortened by 0 bases and J by 5 bases, with 8 bases between the two germline ends.

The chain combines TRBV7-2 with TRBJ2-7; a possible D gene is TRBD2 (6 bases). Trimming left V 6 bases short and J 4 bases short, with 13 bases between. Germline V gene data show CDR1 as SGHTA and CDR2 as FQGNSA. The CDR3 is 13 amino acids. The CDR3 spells CASRPGGYYEQYF. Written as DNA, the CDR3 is TGTGCCAGCAGGCCCGGGGGTTATTACGAGCAGTACTTC.

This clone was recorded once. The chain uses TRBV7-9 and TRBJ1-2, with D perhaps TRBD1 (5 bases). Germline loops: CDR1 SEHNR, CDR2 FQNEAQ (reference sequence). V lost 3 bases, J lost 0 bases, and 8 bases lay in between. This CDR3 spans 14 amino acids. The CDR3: CASSLGGPNYGYTF. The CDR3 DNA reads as TGTGCCAGCAGCTTGGGGGGACCTAACTATGGCTACACCTTC.

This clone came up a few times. As DNA, the CDR3 is TGTGCCTGGAGTGTAACCCTAGCGGGAGATACGCAGTATTTT. Residues: CAWSVTLAGDTQYF. V and J are TRBV30 and TRBJ2-3, with 8 bases identical to TRBD2. The ends lost 0 bases at V and 5 bases at J; junction bases unmatched: 4. Germline V gene data show CDR1 as GTSNPN and CDR2 as SVGIG (reference sequence). The CDR3 consists of 14 residues.

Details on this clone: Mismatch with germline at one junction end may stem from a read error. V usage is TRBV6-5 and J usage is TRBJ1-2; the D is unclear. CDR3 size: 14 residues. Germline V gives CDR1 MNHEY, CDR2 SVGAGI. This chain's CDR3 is CASSNSPWGDGYTF. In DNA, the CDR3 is TGTGCCAGCAGTAACTCGCCATGGGGAGATGGCTACACCTTC.

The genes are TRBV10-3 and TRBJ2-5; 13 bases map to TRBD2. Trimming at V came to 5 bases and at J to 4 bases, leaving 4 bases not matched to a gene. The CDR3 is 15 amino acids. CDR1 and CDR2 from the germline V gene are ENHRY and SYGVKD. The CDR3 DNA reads TGTGCCATCAGTTTGACTAGCGGGGGGTCAGAGACCCAGTACTTC. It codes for CAISLTSGGSETQYF.

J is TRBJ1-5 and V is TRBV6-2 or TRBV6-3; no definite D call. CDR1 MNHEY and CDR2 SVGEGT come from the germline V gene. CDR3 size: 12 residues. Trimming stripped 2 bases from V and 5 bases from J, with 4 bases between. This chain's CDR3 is CASSYRDQPQHF. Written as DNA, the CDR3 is TGTGCCAGCAGTTACCGGGATCAGCCCCAGCATTTT.

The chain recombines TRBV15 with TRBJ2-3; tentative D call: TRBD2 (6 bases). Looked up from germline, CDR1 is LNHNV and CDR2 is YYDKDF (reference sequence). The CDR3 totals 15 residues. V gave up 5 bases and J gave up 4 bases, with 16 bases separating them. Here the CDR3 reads CATSGGGLGSDTQYF. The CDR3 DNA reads TGTGCCACCAGCGGAGGAGGGCTCGGATCAGATACGCAGTATTTT.

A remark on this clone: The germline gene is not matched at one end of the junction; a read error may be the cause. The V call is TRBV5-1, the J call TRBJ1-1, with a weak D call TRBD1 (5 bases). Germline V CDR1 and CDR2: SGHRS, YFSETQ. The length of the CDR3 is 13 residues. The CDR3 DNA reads TGCGCCAGCAGCTGGGACTCAGAGGCTGACGCTTTCTTT. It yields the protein CASSWDSEADAFF.

The CDR3 spells CASSDGLAVNEQFF. In DNA, the CDR3 is TGCGCCAGCAGTGACGGGCTAGCGGTCAATGAGCAGTTCTTC. This chain uses TRBV10-2 with TRBJ2-1; 7 bases align to TRBD2. Trimming at V came to 3 bases and at J to 6 bases, leaving 5 bases not matched to a gene. The CDR3 spans 14 residues. In germline, CDR1 is WSHSY, CDR2 SAAADI.

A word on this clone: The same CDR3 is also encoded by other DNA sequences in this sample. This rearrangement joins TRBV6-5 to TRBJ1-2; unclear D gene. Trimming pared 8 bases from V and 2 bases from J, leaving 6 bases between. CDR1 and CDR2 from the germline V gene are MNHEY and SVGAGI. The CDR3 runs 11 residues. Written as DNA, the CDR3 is TGTGCCAGCGGAGGAAACTATGGCTACACCTTC. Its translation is CASGGNYGYTF.

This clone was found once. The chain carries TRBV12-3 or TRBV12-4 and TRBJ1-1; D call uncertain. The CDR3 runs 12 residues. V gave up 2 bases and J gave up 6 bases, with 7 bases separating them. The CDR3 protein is CASSLRGSEAFF. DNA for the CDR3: TGTGCCAGCAGTTTAAGAGGGTCTGAAGCTTTCTTT.

CDR3 region: CAWRNPFRGLYEQYF. CDR3 DNA sequence: TGTGCCTGGAGGAACCCATTCAGGGGGCTATACGAGCAGTACTTC. The V call is TRBV30, the J call TRBJ2-7, with 8 bases that match TRBD1. CDR1 and CDR2 (germline): GTSNPN, SVGIG (reference sequence). The CDR3 contains 15 residues. V was pared by 3 bases and J by 4 bases, with 11 bases of the junction left unmatched.

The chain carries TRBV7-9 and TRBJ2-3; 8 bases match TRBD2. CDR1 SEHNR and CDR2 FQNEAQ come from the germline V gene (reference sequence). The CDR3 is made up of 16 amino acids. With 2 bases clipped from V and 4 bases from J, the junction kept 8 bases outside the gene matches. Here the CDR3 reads CASSLSGGGLADTQYF. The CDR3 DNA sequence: TGTGCCAGCAGCTTAAGCGGCGGGGGGTTGGCAGATACGCAGTATTTT. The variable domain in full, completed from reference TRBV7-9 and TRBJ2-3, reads DTGVSQNPRHKITKRGQNVTFRCDPISEHNRLYWYRQTLGQGPEFLTYFQNEAQLEKSRLLSDRFSAERPKGSFSTLEIQRTEQGDSAMYLCASSLSGGGLADTQYFGPGTRLTVL.